The 2 T cell receptor beta chains below all came from one sample that was sequenced in a study of T cells after yellow fever vaccination. TCRdb called the 5' RACE reads again in MiXCR, with one record for every CDR3 protein. The table has about 58,000 distinct CDR3 sequences, approximately 6.1% seen once; the top ten hold roughly 31%. The sequencing here drew on PBMCs, either bulk or a sorted T-cell subset (CD4+, CD8+, memory, or dextramer-sorted; not recorded which), taken on the day of the yellow fever booster vaccination. These receptors all come from a man aged 18 to 35 who received the YFV17D yellow fever vaccine.

This clonotype came up a few times. The rearrangement joins TRBV7-2 to TRBJ1-1; D is unresolved. CDR1 SGHTA and CDR2 FQGNSA come from the germline V gene. V was trimmed by 4 bases and J by 2 bases, leaving 8 bases between them. CDR3 length: 13 amino acids. CDR3: CASSWGENTEAFF. The CDR3 coding sequence is TGTGCCAGCAGCTGGGGAGAAAACACTGAAGCTTTCTTT.

This clonotype was recorded many times. Sequence at one end of the junction differs from germline and may be a read error. V gene TRBV30 combines with J gene TRBJ2-1; the match to TRBD2 covers 7 bases. This CDR3 contains 14 residues. Germline lookup yields CDR1 GTSNPN and CDR2 SVGIG (reference sequence). The chain's CDR3 is CAWEAGVSFNEQFF. The CDR3 DNA is TGTGCCTGGGAGGCGGGAGTCTCCTTCAATGAGCAGTTCTTC.